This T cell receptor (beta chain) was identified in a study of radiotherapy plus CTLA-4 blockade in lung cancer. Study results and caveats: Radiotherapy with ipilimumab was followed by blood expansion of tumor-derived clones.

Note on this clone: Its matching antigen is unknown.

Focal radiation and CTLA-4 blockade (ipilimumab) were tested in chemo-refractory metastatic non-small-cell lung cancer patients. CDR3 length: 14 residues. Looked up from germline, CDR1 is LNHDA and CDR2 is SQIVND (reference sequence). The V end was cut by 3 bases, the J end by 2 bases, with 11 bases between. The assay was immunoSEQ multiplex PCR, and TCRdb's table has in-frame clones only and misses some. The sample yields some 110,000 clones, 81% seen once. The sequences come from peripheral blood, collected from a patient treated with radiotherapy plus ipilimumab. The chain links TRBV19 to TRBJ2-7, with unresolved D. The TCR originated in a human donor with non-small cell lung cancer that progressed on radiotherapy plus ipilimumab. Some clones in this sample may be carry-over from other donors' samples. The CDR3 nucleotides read TGTGCCAGTAGTATTGGCAGGCGAACCTACGAGCAGTACTTC. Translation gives CASSIGRRTYEQYF.